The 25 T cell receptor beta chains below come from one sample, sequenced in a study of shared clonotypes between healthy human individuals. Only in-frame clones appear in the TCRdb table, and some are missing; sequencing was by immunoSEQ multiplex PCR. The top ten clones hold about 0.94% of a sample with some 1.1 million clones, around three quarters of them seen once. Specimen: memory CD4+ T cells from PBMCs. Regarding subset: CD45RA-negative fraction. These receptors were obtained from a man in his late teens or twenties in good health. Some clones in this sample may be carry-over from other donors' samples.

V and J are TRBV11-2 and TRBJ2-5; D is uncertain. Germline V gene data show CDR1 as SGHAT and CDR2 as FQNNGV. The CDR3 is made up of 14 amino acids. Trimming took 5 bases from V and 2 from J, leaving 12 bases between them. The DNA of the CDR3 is TGTGCCAGCAGCCCAATGACACTGCAAGAGACCCAGTACTTC. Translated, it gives CASSPMTLQETQYF.

The DNA for the CDR3 is TGCAGCGGCGGGGAGCCTGACACCGGGGAGCTGTTTTTT. It encodes CSGGEPDTGELFF. J is TRBJ2-2 and V is TRBV29-1; D is perhaps TRBD2 (6 bases). Germline-derived CDR1 and CDR2 are SQVTM and ANQGSEA. The germline V and J ends were trimmed by 7 bases and 3 bases, with 12 bases remaining between them. The CDR3 extends over 13 amino acids.

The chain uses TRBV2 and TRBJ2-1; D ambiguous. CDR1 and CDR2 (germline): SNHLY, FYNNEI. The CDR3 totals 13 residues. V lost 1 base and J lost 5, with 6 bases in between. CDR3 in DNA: TGTGCCAGCAGTGAAGAACGGCACAATGAGCAGTTCTTC. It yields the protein CASSEERHNEQFF.

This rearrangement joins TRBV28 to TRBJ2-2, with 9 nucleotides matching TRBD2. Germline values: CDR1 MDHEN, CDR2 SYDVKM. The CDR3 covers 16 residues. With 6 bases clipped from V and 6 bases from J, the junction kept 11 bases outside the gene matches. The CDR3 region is CASRPRGRARPGELFF. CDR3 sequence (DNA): TGTGCCAGCAGACCCCGCGGGAGGGCCCGACCCGGGGAGCTGTTTTTT.

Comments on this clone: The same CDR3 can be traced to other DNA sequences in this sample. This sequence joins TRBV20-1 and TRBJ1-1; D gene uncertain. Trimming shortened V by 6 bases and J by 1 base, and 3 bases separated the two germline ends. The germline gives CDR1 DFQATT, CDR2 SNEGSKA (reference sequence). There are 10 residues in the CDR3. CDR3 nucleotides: TGCAGTGCCCCGAACACTGAAGCTTTCTTT. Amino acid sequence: CSAPNTEAFF.

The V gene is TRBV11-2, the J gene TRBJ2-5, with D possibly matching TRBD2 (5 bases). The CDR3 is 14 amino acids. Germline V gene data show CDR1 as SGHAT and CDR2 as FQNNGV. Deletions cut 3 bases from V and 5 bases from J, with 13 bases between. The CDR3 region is CASSFWERRETQYF. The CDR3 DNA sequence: TGTGCCAGCAGCTTCTGGGAGCGTAGGGAGACCCAGTACTTC.

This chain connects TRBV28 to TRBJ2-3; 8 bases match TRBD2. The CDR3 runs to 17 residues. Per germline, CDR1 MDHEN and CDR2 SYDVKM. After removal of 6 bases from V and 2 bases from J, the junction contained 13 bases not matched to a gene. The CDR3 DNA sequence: TGTGCCAGCAGCCCCCAGGGAGCGGGAGAAGACACAGATACGCAGTATTTT. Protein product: CASSPQGAGEDTDTQYF.

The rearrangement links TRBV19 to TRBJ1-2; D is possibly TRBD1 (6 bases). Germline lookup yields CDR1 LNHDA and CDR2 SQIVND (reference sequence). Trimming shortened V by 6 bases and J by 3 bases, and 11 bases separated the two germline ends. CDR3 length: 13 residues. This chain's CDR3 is CASSGTPHYGYTF. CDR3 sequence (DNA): TGTGCCAGTAGCGGGACACCGCACTATGGCTACACCTTC.

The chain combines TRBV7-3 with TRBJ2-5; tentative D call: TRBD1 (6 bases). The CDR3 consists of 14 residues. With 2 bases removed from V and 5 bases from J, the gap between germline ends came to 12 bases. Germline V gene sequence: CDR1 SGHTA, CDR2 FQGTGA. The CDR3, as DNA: TGTGCCAGCAGCTTAGGACAGAGTGGGGAGACCCAGTACTTC. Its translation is CASSLGQSGETQYF. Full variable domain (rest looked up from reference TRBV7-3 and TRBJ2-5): GAGVSQTPSNKVTEKGKYVELRCDPISGHTALYWYRQSLGQGPEFLIYFQGTGAADDSGLPNDRFFAVRPEGSVSTLKIQRTERGDSAVYLCASSLGQSGETQYFGPGTRLLVL.

CDR3 in amino acids: CASSPFTGGAMNTEAFF. In DNA form, the CDR3 reads TGTGCCAGCTCACCCTTTACAGGGGGCGCGATGAACACTGAAGCTTTCTTT. This sequence joins TRBV18 and TRBJ1-1; TRBD1 matches at 9 bases. The V gene's germline CDR1 is KGHSH and CDR2 LQKENI. The V gene end was trimmed by 3 bases and the J gene end by 0 bases; junction bases not matched to a gene: 8. The CDR3 extends over 17 amino acids.

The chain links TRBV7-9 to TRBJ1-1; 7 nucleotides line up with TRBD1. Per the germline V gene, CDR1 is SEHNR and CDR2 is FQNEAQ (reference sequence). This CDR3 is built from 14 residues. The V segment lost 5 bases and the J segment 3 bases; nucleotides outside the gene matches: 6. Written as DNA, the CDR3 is TGTGCCAGCAGCCGACAGGGAGGGTACACTGAAGCTTTCTTT. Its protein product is CASSRQGGYTEAFF.

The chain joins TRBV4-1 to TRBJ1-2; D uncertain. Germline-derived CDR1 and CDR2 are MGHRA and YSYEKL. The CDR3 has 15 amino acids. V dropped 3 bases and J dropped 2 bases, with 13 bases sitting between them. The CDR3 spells CASSHASAGNYGYTF. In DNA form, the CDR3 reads TGCGCCAGCAGCCATGCCTCGGCGGGAAACTATGGCTACACCTTC.

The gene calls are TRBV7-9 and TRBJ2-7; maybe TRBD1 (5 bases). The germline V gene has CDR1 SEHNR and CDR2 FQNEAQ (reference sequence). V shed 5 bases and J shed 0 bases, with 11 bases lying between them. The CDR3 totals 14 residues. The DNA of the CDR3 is TGTGCCAGCAGCCCTCTGGACAACTCCTACGAGCAGTACTTC. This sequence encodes CASSPLDNSYEQYF.

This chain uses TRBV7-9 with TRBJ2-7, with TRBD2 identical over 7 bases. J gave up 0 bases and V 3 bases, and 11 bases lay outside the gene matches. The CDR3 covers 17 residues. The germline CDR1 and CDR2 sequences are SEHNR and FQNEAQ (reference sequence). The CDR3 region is CASSFDGSGGSSYEQYF. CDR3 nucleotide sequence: TGTGCCAGCAGCTTCGATGGGTCGGGCGGGAGCTCCTACGAGCAGTACTTC.

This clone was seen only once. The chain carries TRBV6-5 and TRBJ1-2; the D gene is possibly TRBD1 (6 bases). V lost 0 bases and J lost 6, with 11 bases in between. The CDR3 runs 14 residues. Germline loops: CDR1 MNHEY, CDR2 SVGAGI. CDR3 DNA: TGTGCCAGCAGTTACTCGAACAGGGAGGATGGCTACACCTTC. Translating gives CASSYSNREDGYTF.

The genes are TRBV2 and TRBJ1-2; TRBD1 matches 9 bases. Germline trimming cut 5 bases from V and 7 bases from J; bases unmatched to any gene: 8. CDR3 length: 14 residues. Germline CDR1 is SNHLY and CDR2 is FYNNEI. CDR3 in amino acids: CASSTDRGVFGYTF. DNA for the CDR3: TGTGCCAGCAGTACCGACAGGGGGGTTTTTGGCTACACCTTC.

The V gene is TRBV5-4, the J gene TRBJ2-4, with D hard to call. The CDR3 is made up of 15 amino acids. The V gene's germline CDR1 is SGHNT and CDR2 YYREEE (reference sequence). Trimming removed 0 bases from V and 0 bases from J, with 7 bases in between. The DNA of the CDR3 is TGTGCCAGCAGCTTGGATGGGTTAGCCAAAAACATTCAGTACTTC. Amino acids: CASSLDGLAKNIQYF.

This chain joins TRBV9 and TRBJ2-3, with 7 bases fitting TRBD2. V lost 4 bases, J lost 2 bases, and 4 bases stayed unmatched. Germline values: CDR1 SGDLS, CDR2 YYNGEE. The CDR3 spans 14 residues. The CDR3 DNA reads TGTGCCAGCAGCCGAGGGAGGGTCACAGATACGCAGTATTTT. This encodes CASSRGRVTDTQYF.

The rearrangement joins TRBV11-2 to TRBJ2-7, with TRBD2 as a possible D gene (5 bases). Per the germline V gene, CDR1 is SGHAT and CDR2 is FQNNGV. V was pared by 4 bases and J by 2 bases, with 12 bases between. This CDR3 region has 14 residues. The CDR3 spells CASSSPTGTYEQYF. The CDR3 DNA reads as TGTGCCAGCAGCTCACCGACGGGGACCTACGAGCAGTACTTC. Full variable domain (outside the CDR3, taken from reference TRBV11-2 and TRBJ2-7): EAGVAQSPRYKIIEKRQSVAFWCNPISGHATLYWYQQILGQGPKLLIQFQNNGVVDDSQLPKDRFSAERLKGVDSTLKIQPAKLEDSAVYLCASSSPTGTYEQYFGPGTRLTVT.

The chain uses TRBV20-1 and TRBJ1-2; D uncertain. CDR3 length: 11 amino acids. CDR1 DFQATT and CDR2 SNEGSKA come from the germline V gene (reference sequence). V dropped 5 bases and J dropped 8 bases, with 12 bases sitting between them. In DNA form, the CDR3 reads TGCAGTGCTCGCGTTTATAGCGGCTACACCTTC. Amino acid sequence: CSARVYSGYTF.

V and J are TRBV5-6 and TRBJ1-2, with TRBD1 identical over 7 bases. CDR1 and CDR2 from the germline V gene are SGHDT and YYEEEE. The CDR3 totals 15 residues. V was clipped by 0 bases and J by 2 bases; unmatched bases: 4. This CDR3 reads CASSLETGRNYGYTF. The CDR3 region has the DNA TGTGCCAGCAGCTTGGAGACAGGGAGAAACTATGGCTACACCTTC.

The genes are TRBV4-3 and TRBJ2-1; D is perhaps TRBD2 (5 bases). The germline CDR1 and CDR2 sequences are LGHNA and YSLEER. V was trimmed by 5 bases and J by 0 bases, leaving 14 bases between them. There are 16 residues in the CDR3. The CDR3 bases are TGCGCCAGCAGCTTCCTAGCTGGAAACTCCTACAATGAGCAGTTCTTC. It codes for CASSFLAGNSYNEQFF.

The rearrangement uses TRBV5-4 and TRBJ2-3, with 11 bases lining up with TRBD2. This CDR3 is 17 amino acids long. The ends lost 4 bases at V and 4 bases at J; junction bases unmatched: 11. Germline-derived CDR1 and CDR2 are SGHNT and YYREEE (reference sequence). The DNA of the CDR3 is TGTGCCAGCAGCACCGCTAGCGGGAGGATGGTACCAGATACGCAGTATTTT. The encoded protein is CASSTASGRMVPDTQYF.

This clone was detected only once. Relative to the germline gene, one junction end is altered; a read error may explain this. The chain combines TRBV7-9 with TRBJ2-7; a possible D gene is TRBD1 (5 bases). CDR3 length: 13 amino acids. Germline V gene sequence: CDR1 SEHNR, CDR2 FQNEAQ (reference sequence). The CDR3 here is CASSSRTPYKQYF. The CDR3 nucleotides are TGCGCCAGCAGCTCCAGGACACCCTACAAGCAGTACTTC.

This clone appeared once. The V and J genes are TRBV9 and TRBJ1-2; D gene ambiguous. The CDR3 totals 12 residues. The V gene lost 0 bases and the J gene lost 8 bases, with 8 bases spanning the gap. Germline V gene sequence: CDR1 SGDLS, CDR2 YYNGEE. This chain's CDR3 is CASSVDSGGYTF. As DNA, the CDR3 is TGTGCCAGCAGCGTAGACAGTGGCGGCTACACCTTC.